This T cell receptor beta chain was retrieved from a study of T cell responses to AZD1222 COVID-19 vaccine. In the study overall: Samples with a second dose at about 4 or about 12 weeks were pooled together.

Note on this clone: Antigen unknown.

CDR1 and CDR2 from the germline V gene are SEHNR and FQNEAQ (reference sequence). The length of the CDR3 is 12 residues. Trimming took off 5 bases at V and 10 bases at J, with 14 bases between the two ends. Assay used: immunoSEQ multiplex PCR; TCRdb lists only in-frame clones, some missing. The data contain some 94,000 clones, more than 90% of them singletons. Overall study findings and caveats: Among those given AZD1222, only 6 or 7 were seropositive at baseline. Variant regions that are unmutated are reportedly the target of nearly half of spike-specific TCRs. The breadth and depth of Spike-specific TCRs increased once two AZD1222 doses had been given.

The J gene is TRBJ1-1, the V gene TRBV7-9; perhaps TRBD1 as D (6 bases). The sample consisted of peripheral blood, taken on day 0 of AZD1222 vaccination. This TCR derives from an adult in good health. Here the CDR3 reads CASSALGGPAFF. The CDR3 nucleotides read TGTGCCAGCAGCGCTTTAGGGGGGCCAGCTTTCTTT.